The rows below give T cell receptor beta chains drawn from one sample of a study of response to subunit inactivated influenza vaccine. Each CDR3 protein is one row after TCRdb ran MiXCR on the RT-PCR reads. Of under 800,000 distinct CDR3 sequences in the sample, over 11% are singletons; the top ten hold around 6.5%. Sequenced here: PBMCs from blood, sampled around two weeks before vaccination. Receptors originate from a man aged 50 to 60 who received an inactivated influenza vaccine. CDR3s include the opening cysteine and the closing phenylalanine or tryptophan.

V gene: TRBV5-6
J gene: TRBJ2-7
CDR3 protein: CASSLDRTGGYEQYF

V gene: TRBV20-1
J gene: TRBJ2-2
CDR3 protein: CSARASGGFTGELFF

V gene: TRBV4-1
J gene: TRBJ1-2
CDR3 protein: CASSQASTGGAGGYTF

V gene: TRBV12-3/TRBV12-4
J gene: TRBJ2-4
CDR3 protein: CASSLPPAKNIQYF

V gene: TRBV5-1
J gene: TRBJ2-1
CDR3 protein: CASRKRELGHNDHNEQFF

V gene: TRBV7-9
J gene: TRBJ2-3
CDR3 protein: CASSRAGGLSTDTQYF

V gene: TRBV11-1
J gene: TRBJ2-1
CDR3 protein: CASSLPTFRRPSSYNEQFF

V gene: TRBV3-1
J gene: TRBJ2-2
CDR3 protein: CASSQVFRLAGVSGELFF

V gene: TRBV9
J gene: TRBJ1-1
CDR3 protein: CASSVDGGNEAFF

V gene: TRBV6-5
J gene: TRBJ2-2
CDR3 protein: CASSYDLRTENTGELFF

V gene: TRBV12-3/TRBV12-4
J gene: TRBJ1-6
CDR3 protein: CASSLRRGTDSPLHF

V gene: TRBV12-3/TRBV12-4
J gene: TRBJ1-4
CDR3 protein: CASSLMQGINEKLFF

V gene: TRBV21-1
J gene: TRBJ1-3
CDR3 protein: CASSKVGQEASGNTIYF

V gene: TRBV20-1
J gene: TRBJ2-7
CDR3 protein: CSARTGVWYEQYF

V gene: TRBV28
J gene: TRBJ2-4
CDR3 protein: CASSSGTLREYF

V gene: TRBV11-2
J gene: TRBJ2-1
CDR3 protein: CASSPSSGRAGGEQFF

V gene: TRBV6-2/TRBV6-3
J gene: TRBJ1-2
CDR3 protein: CASSYGPANYGYTF

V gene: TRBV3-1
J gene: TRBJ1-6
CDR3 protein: CASSQDHRGGSPLHF

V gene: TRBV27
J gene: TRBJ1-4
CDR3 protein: CASSRTPPGPNEKLFF

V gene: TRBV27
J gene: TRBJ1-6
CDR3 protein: CVLGGLMDNSPLHF

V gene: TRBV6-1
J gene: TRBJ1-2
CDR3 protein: CASSVPQLRDRGRGYTF

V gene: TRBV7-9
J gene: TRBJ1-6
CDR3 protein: CASSLGNYNSPLHF

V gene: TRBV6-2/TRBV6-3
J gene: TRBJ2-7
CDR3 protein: CASTGPGQGAYEQYF

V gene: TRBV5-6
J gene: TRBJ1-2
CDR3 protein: CASSEGTVGYGYTF

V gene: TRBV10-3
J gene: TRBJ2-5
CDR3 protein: CATAGGETQYF

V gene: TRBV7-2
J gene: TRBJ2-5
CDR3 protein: CASSTDRGRQETQYF

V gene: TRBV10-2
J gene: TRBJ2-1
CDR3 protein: CASRAAWLTSGRGYNEQFF

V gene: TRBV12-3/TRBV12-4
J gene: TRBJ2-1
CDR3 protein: CASSFPRGRSSSYNEQFF

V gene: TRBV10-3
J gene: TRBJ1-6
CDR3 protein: CAISKDRDYDNSPLHF

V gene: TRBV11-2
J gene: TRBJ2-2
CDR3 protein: CASSLDSRGATTGELFF

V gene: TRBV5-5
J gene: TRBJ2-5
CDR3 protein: CASSSGPLQETQYF

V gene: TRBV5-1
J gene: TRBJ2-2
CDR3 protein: CASSPRGGDTGELFF

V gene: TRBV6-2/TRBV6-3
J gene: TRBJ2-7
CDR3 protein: CASSRPGQATYEQYF

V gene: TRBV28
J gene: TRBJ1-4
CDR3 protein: CASRLGGGEKLFF

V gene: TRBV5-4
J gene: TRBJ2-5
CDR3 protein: CASSLLGASGEAETQYF

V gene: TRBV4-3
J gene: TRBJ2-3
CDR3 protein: CASSQSLLAGSTDTQYF

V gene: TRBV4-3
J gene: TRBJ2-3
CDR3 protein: CASSQDEGSGGFVDTQYF

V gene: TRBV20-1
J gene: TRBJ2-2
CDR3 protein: CSAYGGVAGELFF

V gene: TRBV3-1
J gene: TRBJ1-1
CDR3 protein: CASSQDSGGKAFF

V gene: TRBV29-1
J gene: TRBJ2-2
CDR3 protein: CSVSDTGELFF

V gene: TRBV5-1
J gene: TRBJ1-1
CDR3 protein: CASSAYTGVTEAFF

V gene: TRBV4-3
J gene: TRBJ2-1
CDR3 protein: CASSQAPSGRNEQFF

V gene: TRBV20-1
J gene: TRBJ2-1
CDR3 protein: CSASPLAGVGEQFF

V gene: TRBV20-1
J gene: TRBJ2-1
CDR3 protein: CSARGLLGLAGVGEQFF

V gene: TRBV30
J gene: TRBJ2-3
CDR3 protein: CAWSASGGTDTQYF

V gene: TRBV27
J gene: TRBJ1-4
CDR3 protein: CASSPNPQGNEKLFF

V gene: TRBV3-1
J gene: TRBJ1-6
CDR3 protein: CASSQDSSTGRSPLHF

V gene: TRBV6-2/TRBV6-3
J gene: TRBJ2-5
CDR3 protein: CASSYVLGRDTEETQYF

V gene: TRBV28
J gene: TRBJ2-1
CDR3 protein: CATPGDGGNEQFF

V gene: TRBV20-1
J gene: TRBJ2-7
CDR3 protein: CSARGRDSYEQYF

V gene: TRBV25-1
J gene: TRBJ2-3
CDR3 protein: CASSDFGTTTDTQYF

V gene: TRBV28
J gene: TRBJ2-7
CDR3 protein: CASSSHLTSASREQYF

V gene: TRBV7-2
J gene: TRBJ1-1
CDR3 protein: CASSLDRVGGTEAFF

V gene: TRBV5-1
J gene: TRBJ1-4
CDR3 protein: CASSLVDGNEKLFF

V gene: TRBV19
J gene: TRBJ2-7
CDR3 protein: CASSPRGYNEQYF